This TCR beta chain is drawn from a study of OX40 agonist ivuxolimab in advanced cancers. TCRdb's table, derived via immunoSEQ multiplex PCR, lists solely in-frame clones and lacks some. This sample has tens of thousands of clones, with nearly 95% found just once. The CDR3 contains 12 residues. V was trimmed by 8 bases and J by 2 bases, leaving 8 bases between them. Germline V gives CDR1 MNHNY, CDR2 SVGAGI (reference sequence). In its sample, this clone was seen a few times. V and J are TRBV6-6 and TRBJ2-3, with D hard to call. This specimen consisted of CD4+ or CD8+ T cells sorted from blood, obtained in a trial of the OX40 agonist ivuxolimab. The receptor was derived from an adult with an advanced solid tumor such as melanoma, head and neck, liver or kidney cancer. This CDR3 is CASALSTDTQYF. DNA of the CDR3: TGTGCCAGCGCACTCTCCACAGATACGCAGTATTTT.